This TCR beta chain was profiled in a study of T-cell memory formation after mild COVID-19 (dated by TCRdb to the early 2020s). A note on the overall study: TCR sequence clusters from the two donors were largely donor specific. T-cell clones expanding and contracting after mild COVID-19 in a couple of donors were tracked by longitudinal TCRalpha and TCRbeta repertoire sequencing. Two young, previously healthy adult volunteers made up the cohort, one male and one female. Beyond this particular receptor, the publication reports: Only a couple of mild cases were covered by the study, and larger cohorts that include severe cases with pre-infection samples were considered necessary. Clones contracting from day 15 to 85 had balanced CD4/CD8 phenotypes, while a second wave expanding from day 15 to 37 was biased towards CD4+. Some responding clones were detected in pre-infection memory, which suggested that pre-existing cross-reactive memory T cells had joined the SARS-CoV-2 response. Contracting CD4+ clones were located mainly in the CM and EM memory subsets, whereas CD8+ clones were found to be enriched in EMRA. The second-wave clones that peaked on day 37 were not confirmed to be SARS-CoV-2 specific.

Reads for this sample came from an Illumina NovaSeq 6000. TCRalpha and TCRbeta cDNA libraries were built by 5'RACE with constant-segment primers, adding sample barcodes and unique molecular identifiers. RNA was extracted from every sample with Trizol reagent. Amplification of the libraries took two PCR steps, and the second step added a second sample barcode plus Illumina TruSeq adapters. The libraries were sequenced on an Illumina NovaSeq using 2 x 150 bp paired-end reads. The authors' pipeline ran thus. With migec v1.2.7, reads were demultiplexed and then collapsed into UMI-guided consensus sequences. Using mixcr v2.1.11, the UMI consensuses were aligned to TRA and TRB V and J templates and assembled into clonotypes. Clonotypes were classified as expanded or contracted when called significant by both edgeR and NoisET, with noise models trained on biological replicates. For edgeR calls, the cutoffs were a false discovery rate-adjusted p below 0.01 and a log2 fold-change threshold of 1. As an exploratory analysis of dynamics, PCA with hierarchical clustering was applied to max-normalized trajectories of the 1000 most abundant clonotypes. The CD4 or CD8 phenotype of responding clones was assigned using the separately sequenced CD4+ and CD8+ repertoires. The public reads were reprocessed in TCRdb via fastp at Q25 and MiXCR, keeping in-frame beta chains. Merged by CDR3 protein, the rows form single entries marked with the most common genes and DNA. The V and J calls reflect TCRdb's pipeline rather than the authors' work. The sample data list fewer than 350,000 distinct CDR3 sequences, and about 15% of these were observed just once. The top ten clones comprise approximately 20% of the sample.

The CDR3 has 15 amino acids, counting the end cysteine and phenylalanine. CDR3 DNA only is kept here, 45 bases in frame from base 1. The junction carries 9 bases between V and J, which are trimmed by 0 bases and 4 bases respectively. The germline V gene (reference sequence) supplies CDR1 SEHNR and CDR2 FQNEAQ. Remarks on this clonotype: The antigen it binds to is not known. Base qualities are not recorded, but no much larger clone differs from it by a single base.

PBMCs were isolated by Ficoll-Paque density gradient centrifugation. The chain joins TRBV7-9 to TRBJ2-2, with the D call tentatively TRBD1 or TRBD2, each fitting 6 bases. Sequencing was carried out using PBMCs or a T cell subset sorted from them (not recorded which). This clonotype originated in a young man who had mild COVID-19 (a few samples of this study predate the infection). The sample titles of this study are shuffled in the database, so cell type and time point are left out; the donor was told from shared clones. The bases read TGTGCCAGCAGCTTAGCGGGGGGCGCCACCGGGGAGCTGTTTTTT. Translated, this is CASSLAGGATGELFF.